These T cell receptor beta chains were read from a single sample in a study of CD8 T cells in ankylosing spondylitis. TCRdb re-derived calls from the 5' RACE reads in MiXCR, one entry per CDR3 protein. The sample holds about 240,000 distinct CDR3 sequences; around 9.2% are singletons and the top ten take 6.8%. The sequenced material came from blood, either unsorted or a sorted T cell fraction (not recorded which). Every receptor here comes from a male donor with ankylosing spondylitis or in good health (not recorded which). Both conserved end residues are part of each CDR3. A D gene is named only where the DNA matches it firmly. Only part of the rows carry a size: once, few, many, or a class if the clone is expanded.

J gene	V gene	clone size	D gene	CDR3 DNA	CDR3 protein
TRBJ1-1	TRBV20-1	few	-	TGCAGTGCTACCCCCCGAACGGACACTGAAGCTTTCTTT	CSATPRTDTEAFF
TRBJ2-1	TRBV12-3/TRBV12-4	many	-	TGTGCCAGCACCAGGGGACGGATCTCCTACAATGAGCAGTTCTTC	CASTRGRISYNEQFF
TRBJ2-7	TRBV18	many	-	TGTGCCAGTTACCCTCAGGGGACCTCCTACGAGCAGTACTTC	CASYPQGTSYEQYF
TRBJ1-1	TRBV29-1	-	TRBD1	TGCAGCGTGCCAGGGGGCAGGGGTTATGAAGCTTTCTTT	CSVPGGRGYEAFF
TRBJ2-1	TRBV29-1	many	-	TGCGGTTCGGTCACATCAAGCTTCAATGAGCAGTTCTTC	CGSVTSSFNEQFF
TRBJ2-2	TRBV6-5	many	-	TGTGCCAGCAGTTACCCGGCAGGCCAGAACACCGGGGAGCTGTTTTTT	CASSYPAGQNTGELFF
TRBJ2-3	TRBV20-1	-	-	TGCAGTGCTTTGGAGGGCTTCACAGATACGCAGTATTTT	CSALEGFTDTQYF
TRBJ1-1	TRBV6-5	many	-	TGTGCCAGCAGTTACTCAGAGGGGAACACTGAAGCTTTCTTT	CASSYSEGNTEAFF
TRBJ2-5	TRBV6-2/TRBV6-3	many	-	TGTGCCAGCAGTTACGAGTTCGAAGAGACCCAGTACTTC	CASSYEFEETQYF
TRBJ1-4	TRBV12-3/TRBV12-4	many	TRBD1	TGTGCCAGCAGGTTACAGGGGGCGCGGGAAAAACTGTTTTTT	CASRLQGAREKLFF
TRBJ1-2	TRBV7-9	few	-	TGTGCCAGCAGCCCATCCCGGGGATTCGGTGGCTACACCTTC	CASSPSRGFGGYTF
TRBJ2-7	TRBV7-8	-	-	TGTGCCAGCAGCCGGTGGGCGGACGAGCAGTACTTC	CASSRWADEQYF
TRBJ2-7	TRBV5-1	many	TRBD2	TGCGCCAGCAGCTACCGACTAGCGGGAGGAGTGTACGAGCAGTACTTC	CASSYRLAGGVYEQYF
TRBJ2-3	TRBV20-1	many	-	TGCAGTGCTAGAGACCCCGGGGGGACAGCACTCACAGATACGCAGTATTTT	CSARDPGGTALTDTQYF
TRBJ2-1	TRBV5-5	many	-	TGTGCCAGCAGCTTGTTCGGGAGTGTCGATGAGCAGTTCTTC	CASSLFGSVDEQFF
TRBJ2-3	TRBV28	many	TRBD2	TGTGCCAGCAGTTCAATCGGGAGGTCCGATACGCAGTATTTT	CASSSIGRSDTQYF
TRBJ2-2	TRBV12-3/TRBV12-4	many	TRBD2	TGTGCCAGCAGTTTGGTCGGGGGGACGAACACCGGGGAGCTGTTTTTT	CASSLVGGTNTGELFF
TRBJ1-2	TRBV20-1	-	-	TGCAGTGCTAGAGAAGGGACGTATGGCTACACCTTC	CSAREGTYGYTF
TRBJ1-1	TRBV2	many	TRBD1	TGTGCCAGCAGTGAACAGGGGGCAGGGGCTTTCTTT	CASSEQGAGAFF
TRBJ1-5	TRBV5-1	many	TRBD1	TGCGCCAGCAGCCCCGGACAGGTCAATCAGCCCCAGCATTTT	CASSPGQVNQPQHF
TRBJ2-3	TRBV5-1	many	-	TGTGCCAGCAGCTTAGCGGGCACAGATACGCAGTATTTT	CASSLAGTDTQYF
TRBJ2-5	TRBV10-3	many	-	TGTGCCATCAGTCATCCGAATTCACAAGAGACCCAGTACTTC	CAISHPNSQETQYF
TRBJ2-1	TRBV25-1	many	-	TGTGCCAGCAGTGAATATGGGGACTTTTACAATGAGCAGTTCTTC	CASSEYGDFYNEQFF
TRBJ1-1	TRBV5-6	many	-	TGTGCCAGCAGCTTCTTTGTGGGGCGGAACACTGAAGCTTTCTTT	CASSFFVGRNTEAFF
TRBJ2-3	TRBV28	many	TRBD2	TGTGCCAGCTCGAAGGAAAGCGGGACTCGACATACGCAGTATTTT	CASSKESGTRHTQYF
TRBJ2-7	TRBV11-2	many	TRBD2	TGTGCCAGCAGCCCCCGTAGACTAGCGGGAGACGGGTACGAGCAGTACTTC	CASSPRRLAGDGYEQYF
TRBJ1-2	TRBV5-6	many	-	TGTGCCAGCAGCTTTTCCCCCCAGGGCGCCTACACCTTC	CASSFSPQGAYTF
TRBJ2-7	TRBV6-5	-	-	TGTGCCAGCAGTTACTCGGCTAGTGGATACTACGAGCAGTACTTC	CASSYSASGYYEQYF